The 17 T cell receptor beta chains in this list originate from one sample, sequenced in a study of shared clonotypes between healthy human individuals. Assay used: immunoSEQ multiplex PCR; TCRdb lists only in-frame clones, some missing. This sample carries under 2,000,000 clones, less than 95% of them seen once, and the ten largest clones take 1.2%. CD45RO-negative CD8 cells positively selected for CCR7 made up the naive population, which excluded terminally differentiated effector memory CD45RA+ cells. Material: naive CD8+ T cells sorted from blood. The source is a man between 18 and 29 years old in good health.

The chain has TRBV5-1 and TRBJ2-1, with D perhaps assigned TRBD1 or TRBD2 (5 bases each). Trimming cost V 0 bases and J 3 bases, with 10 bases left between them. The CDR3 spans 15 residues. The V gene's germline CDR1 is SGHRS and CDR2 YFSETQ. DNA of the CDR3: TGCGCCAGCAGCTTGGCGAGGGGATACTACAATGAGCAGTTCTTC. It encodes CASSLARGYYNEQFF.

The chain employs TRBV7-9 and TRBJ2-3, with 11 bases aligning to TRBD2. Germline V gene data show CDR1 as SEHNR and CDR2 as FQNEAQ (reference sequence). The CDR3 spans 16 residues. Trimming at V came to 5 bases and at J to 5 bases, leaving 9 bases not matched to a gene. The CDR3, as DNA: TGTGCCAGCAGCGGAAGTAGCGGGGGGGCAAAAGATACGCAGTATTTT. Translated: CASSGSSGGAKDTQYF.

The chain uses TRBV9 and TRBJ2-7, with unresolved D. The CDR3 runs to 14 residues. Germline CDR1 is SGDLS and CDR2 is YYNGEE. Trimming pared 3 bases from V and 5 bases from J, leaving 15 bases between. The CDR3 reads CASSANTGPHEQYF. DNA for the CDR3: TGTGCCAGCAGCGCCAACACTGGGCCTCACGAGCAGTACTTC.

V gene TRBV5-4 combines with J gene TRBJ2-4; TRBD1 matches at 9 bases. J gave up 6 bases and V 0 bases, and 7 bases lay outside the gene matches. This CDR3 spans 16 amino acids. Germline V gene lookup returns CDR1 SGHNT and CDR2 YYREEE (reference sequence). The chain's CDR3 is CASSLEGQGLGNIQYF. The CDR3 DNA reads TGTGCCAGCAGCTTGGAAGGACAGGGGTTGGGAAACATTCAGTACTTC.

To note about this clone: One end of the junction does not line up with germline, which may come from a read error. This rearrangement joins TRBV7-7 to TRBJ2-1, with D perhaps assigned TRBD1 or TRBD2 (5 bases each). CDR3 length: 18 residues. Germline-derived CDR1 and CDR2 are SSHAT and FNYEAQ (reference sequence). This CDR3 reads CASSPLYQGEGPYNEQFF. The CDR3 nucleotides are TGTGCTAGCAGCCCACTTTATCAGGGAGAAGGGCCGTACAATGAGCAGTTCTTC.

This rearrangement joins TRBV6-6 to TRBJ1-4; D remains ambiguous. The CDR3 length is 14 residues. The V end was cut by 6 bases, the J end by 7 bases, with 15 bases between. From germline, CDR1 is MNHNY and CDR2 SVGAGI (reference sequence). The CDR3 here is CASSPTLEGEKLFF. CDR3 in DNA: TGTGCCAGCAGCCCGACACTGGAGGGTGAAAAACTGTTTTTT.

As for this clone: Other DNA sequences of this sample code for an identical CDR3. J is TRBJ2-3 and V is TRBV27; no reliable D call. CDR1 is MNHEY and CDR2 is SMNVEV in the germline V gene (reference sequence). The CDR3 loop spans 15 amino acids. Trimming took 2 bases from V and 0 from J, leaving 9 bases between them. The chain's CDR3 is CASSLLGSSTDTQYF. CDR3 bases: TGTGCCAGCAGTTTACTTGGGTCTAGCACAGATACGCAGTATTTT.

Details on this clone: The sample holds other DNA sequences that translate to the same CDR3. The CDR3: CASSLVGSTNEKLFF. CDR3 bases: TGCGCCAGCAGCTTGGTAGGGTCCACTAATGAAAAACTGTTTTTT. This chain uses TRBV5-1 with TRBJ1-4; unclear D gene. The CDR3 is 15 amino acids. Germline values: CDR1 SGHRS, CDR2 YFSETQ. Trimming took off 0 bases at V and 2 bases at J, with 8 bases between the two ends.

The chain carries TRBV30 and TRBJ2-2; 12 positions agree with TRBD1. From germline, CDR1 is GTSNPN and CDR2 SVGIG (reference sequence). The CDR3 runs 16 residues. J lost 4 bases, V lost 5 bases, and 8 bases had no gene match. CDR3 sequence (DNA): TGTGCCTGGGAGGTGGGACAGGGGGCTGTCACCGGGGAGCTGTTTTTT. As protein: CAWEVGQGAVTGELFF.

For this clone: The sample contains more than one DNA sequence encoding this CDR3. The V gene is TRBV11-2, the J gene TRBJ2-7; D not certain. Germline V gives CDR1 SGHAT, CDR2 FQNNGV. V was clipped by 1 base and J by 3 bases, with 4 bases between them. CDR3 length equals 12 residues. In DNA form, the CDR3 reads TGTGCCAGCAGCTTAGTGGACTACGAGCAGTACTTC. Its translation is CASSLVDYEQYF.

The rearrangement links TRBV28 to TRBJ2-3; 9 nucleotides align to TRBD1. The CDR3 spans 16 residues. The germline CDR1 and CDR2 sequences are MDHEN and SYDVKM. Unmatched junction bases numbered 10, after V lost 6 bases and J lost 3 bases. The CDR3 sequence is CASSPLDRGWTDTQYF. The CDR3 DNA follows: TGTGCCAGCAGCCCGTTAGACAGGGGGTGGACAGATACGCAGTATTTT.

The rearrangement joins TRBV27 to TRBJ2-7, with 7 bases matching TRBD1. V dropped 5 bases and J dropped 4; count of bases not matched to a gene: 11. This CDR3 contains 15 residues. The germline V gene has CDR1 MNHEY and CDR2 SMNVEV (reference sequence). CDR3 DNA: TGTGCCAGCAGTCTAAACTGGGACAGCATTTACGAGCAGTACTTC. Encoded protein: CASSLNWDSIYEQYF.

This chain joins TRBV9 and TRBJ1-1, with D possibly TRBD1 on 5 matching bases. The length of the CDR3 is 12 residues. Trimming cost V 4 bases and J 10 bases, with 14 bases left between them. CDR1 is SGDLS, CDR2 YYNGEE, per germline. The CDR3 loop reads CASSPGGAGAFF. In nucleotides, the CDR3 is TGTGCCAGCAGCCCGGGGGGTGCTGGAGCTTTCTTT.

The chain links TRBV2 to TRBJ2-3; tentative D call: TRBD2 (6 bases). This CDR3 has 16 amino acids. V was trimmed by 6 bases and J by 2 bases, leaving 18 bases between them. Germline V CDR1 and CDR2: SNHLY, FYNNEI. CDR3 nucleotide sequence: TGTGCCAGCAGCGACCCACCGGGACTGTCCACAGATACGCAGTATTTT. Its translation: CASSDPPGLSTDTQYF.

The chain is built from TRBV28 and TRBJ1-1; tentatively, D is TRBD1 (5 bases). Germline CDR1 reads MDHEN; CDR2 reads SYDVKM. CDR3 length: 15 amino acids. V was shortened by 6 bases and J by 5 bases, with 19 bases between the two germline ends. The CDR3 spells CASSLIGEFGTEAFF. CDR3 in DNA: TGTGCCAGCAGCCTAATAGGGGAATTCGGGACTGAAGCTTTCTTT.

The gene calls are TRBV25-1 and TRBJ2-5; D uncertain. Between the trimmed V and J ends, which lost 4 bases and 2 bases, there was a span of 8 bases. The CDR3 has 13 amino acids. Germline values: CDR1 MGHDK, CDR2 SYGVNS. In DNA, the CDR3 is TGTGCCAGCAGTGCAGACACTCAAGAGACCCAGTACTTC. Its protein is CASSADTQETQYF.

The chain is built from TRBV7-9 and TRBJ1-2; TRBD1 agrees at 8 bases. CDR3 size: 18 residues. V shed 0 bases and J 5 bases; nucleotides not matched to a gene: 14. CDR1 is SEHNR and CDR2 is FQNEAQ in the germline V gene (reference sequence). The CDR3 sequence: CASSLALGTGSPYYGYTF. DNA of the CDR3: TGTGCCAGCAGCTTAGCGCTTGGGACAGGTAGTCCCTATTATGGCTACACCTTC.